This note documents a single T cell receptor (beta chain) sequence. Its recognized antigen is unknown. No qualities accompany the bases; no much larger clone lies one base away. The germline V gene provides CDR1 SGHVS and CDR2 FNYEAQ. Trimming at the junction amounts to 2 bases on V and 9 bases on J, and the germline ends lie 19 bases apart. From the cysteine through the phenylalanine, the CDR3 covers 15 amino acids. Just CDR3 DNA is preserved here, 45 bases in frame from base 1. These data are taken from a study of cytomegalovirus exposure and HLA in healthy donors (dated by TCRdb to 2016 to 2017). Some background on the complete study: According to an earlier analysis of around 600 of the donors, about 179 million T cells yielded 90 million to 130 million unique TCR beta sequences and approximately 300 Gb of sequence data. Among a few hundred genotyped donors of the cohort, an average of approximately 240,000 unique TCR beta nucleotide sequences were sequenced per donor, around 20% of them non-productive. Among the approximately 400 genotyped donors, around 81% belonged to the genetic ancestry cluster associated with self-reported Caucasian donors. Approximately 300 gigabases of sequencing data and 70 million to 95 million unique TCR sequences made up an early release that covered fewer than 650 HLA-typed donors. Rather than drawing on any new phenotypic data, the later analysis identified candidate immune exposures from TCR beta sequences and the way those sequences occurred across donors. In a later genetic analysis, genome-wide SNP genotypes for about 55% of the roughly 700 donors were used, and that subset was treated as a discovery cohort. Along with the roughly 670-subject first cohort, a separate validation cohort of over a hundred different subjects was used. All discovery cohort repertoires had been generated using a single sequencing platform. The number of donors typed differed by locus, with roughly 629-640 for A, B, C, DRB1 and DQB1, 522 for DQA1, 600 to 610 for DPA1, and some 440 for DPB1. The aim of the study was to test whether cataloging public T cell receptors could identify signatures of past pathogen exposure. A later analysis re-analyzed previously published TCR beta repertoires from 666 donors and added high-resolution HLA genotyping to study TCR occurrence patterns. Four or five DR-DQ haplotypes were handled as single units for association and clustering, since linkage in the cohort was strong. The T cell repertoires of several hundred subjects were profiled by immunosequencing and related to cytomegalovirus serostatus. The study combined high-throughput TCR immunosequencing, statistical association of individual TCRs with disease status, and machine learning to predict cytomegalovirus infection status. Class I and class II HLA loci were covered by the typing at four-digit resolution. Donor age, sex, ethnicity and CMV serostatus were collected together with the repertoire data. In an earlier analysis of 587 of the donors, high-throughput TCR beta sequencing was used to judge whether each TCR beta V gene segment behaved as functional or pseudogenic. The paper as a whole reports these results and caveats: HLA typing was unavailable for some donors at each locus, so association tests used only the typed subset. Several of the top co-occurrence clusters appeared to be linked to parvovirus B19, influenza, CMV and Epstein-Barr virus, according to a later analysis. Because counts were too low, some 16 rarely observed V segments, including chromosome 9 orphons, were excluded from the earlier analysis of 500 to 700 of the donors. Cytomegalovirus status was reported to be diagnosed by the classifier with high specificity and sensitivity in both the original and validation cohorts. Correlated functional status among segregating V segments might reflect linkage disequilibrium, but an unknown experimental factor could not be ruled out. Assigning TCR associations to individual alleles was difficult when HLA alleles, especially DR and DQ, strongly co-occurred. According to a later analysis, most CMV-associated TCR beta chains appeared to be HLA-restricted, and the HLA associations seemed to be driven largely by CMV exposure. Broadly in line with IMGT annotations, most TCR beta V segments showed up in productive rearrangements about 87% or about 30% of the time in an earlier analysis of under 700 of the donors. In a later genetic analysis, fewer N-insertions in productive TCRs were reported among donors in an Asian-associated ancestry cluster than the roughly 700-donor mean. Some IMGT-functional V segments, including TRBV6-2 and TRBV6-3, could not be told apart with the 87-base-pair reads, so those segments were excluded. It was suggested by the authors that the approach could potentially be generalized to other disease states and immunological phenotypes. A later analysis associated 15,000 or so TCR beta sequences with specific HLA alleles at a false discovery rate of 0.05. In a later analysis, HLA-associated TCR beta chains were found to be more clonally expanded and to have lower generation probabilities than equally common non-associated chains. A further reported finding was that TCR beta sequences accurately predicted the HLA-A and HLA-B alleles for most subjects in the first cohort. V-gene and J-gene trimming of TCR beta chains was associated with a missense DCLRE1C variant in a later genetic analysis, and the association was replicated in an independent cohort. A cluster of highly shared sequence variants was judged likely to be a technical artifact of the sequencing pipeline. For the cohort, immune exposure information was limited to CMV serostatus. In vitro tests confirmed that three of the cytomegalovirus-associated TCR beta chains recognize cytomegalovirus antigens. Across donors, most TCR sequences were observed very rarely, whereas some public TCRs were present in many individuals. This cohort had only TCR beta chains sequenced, and the lack of alpha or paired-chain data limited which features could be detected. According to a later analysis, TCR association rates differed among HLA loci, with DRB1 alleles showing the most associated TCRs and HLA-C alleles showing the fewest. Sequencing depth was assumed to be roughly uniform across donors in the presence/absence analyses, though that assumption may not hold. A total of 150 or so TCR beta chains were listed by the study as associated with cytomegalovirus.

The cohort consisted of 650 to 850 healthy bone marrow donors. Cohort members were all nominally healthy when sampled, although unrecorded immune exposures were likely present. The donor tested CMV seronegative and was one of the 352 seronegative cohort members. Each donor provided a peripheral blood sample, and peripheral blood mononuclear cells were used for TCR beta sequencing. Genomic DNA extraction from the blood cell samples was performed with the Qiagen DNeasy Blood Extraction Kit. The protocol used for the library was the immunoSEQ multiplex PCR assay. For the multiplex PCR, a mixture combining 60 forward primers for TCR Vbeta segments and 13 reverse primers for TCR Jbeta segments was used. The CDR3 region of rearranged TCR beta genes was amplified from genomic DNA with a multiplex PCR assay. The Illumina HiSeq System was used to sequence the amplified TCR beta libraries as 87-base-pair reads. The authors' analysis ran thus. In a later analysis, some 80 million unique TCR beta chains were counted across the roughly 610 repertoires, and around 10 million of these chains were shared by at least two donors. A nearest-neighbor algorithm error-corrected the raw reads and collapsed the reads into unique sequences, merging closely related sequences to remove PCR and sequencing errors. Alignment of CDR3 sequences to IMGT reference sequences was used to assign V, D and J gene segments. For a sequence to be retained, a match of at least six nucleotides to both a V gene segment and a J gene segment was required. Rearrangements were classified as productive when the CDR3 lacked stop codons and remained in frame with V and J, and all other rearrangements were classified as non-productive. Following IMGT convention, CDR3 was defined as the stretch from the second conserved V-encoded cysteine to the conserved J-encoded phenylalanine. Sequences without an unambiguous match to a single V gene segment were excluded from the earlier analysis of over 500 of the donors. In an earlier analysis of approximately 590 of the donors, a V segment was called functional when productive rearrangements were above 56.7%, and segregating when the standard deviation between donors exceeded 5%. To diagnose cytomegalovirus status from the catalog of TCR beta chain sequences, a statistical classification framework was built. A later analysis assigned V and J genes by comparing TCR nucleotide sequences with IMGT/GENE-DB human TR gene sequences. In a later analysis, CDR3 sequences and most-parsimonious VDJ recombination scenarios were assigned using the TCRdist pipeline. In a later analysis, each TCR beta chain was defined by its CDR3 amino acid sequence together with its V-gene family, and reads lacking a unique V-gene family were excluded. In a later analysis, 500 to 650 highly shared, low-generation-probability nucleotide sequences were removed to address suspected cross-contamination and a sequencing artifact. For each public chain, a later analysis derived a clonal expansion index from normalized ranks of inferred template counts within each repertoire. In a later analysis, generation probabilities were computed with a VDJ recombination model fitted to out-of-frame rearrangements, and the resulting probabilities were checked against IGoR. Hypergeometric tests were used in a later analysis to score TCR-TCR, TCR-HLA and TCR-CMV co-occurrence, with a repertoire-size bias correction applied to the TCR pairs. False discovery rates were estimated in a later analysis by permuting HLA or CMV assignments 20 times. In a later analysis, co-occurring TCRs were grouped with DBSCAN, and TCRdist sequence similarity was added when clustering was performed within HLA-allele-positive subsets. Co-occurrence clustering excluded repertoires with fewer than 30,000 or more than 120,000 public chains, plus five with anomalous nucleotide sharing. Entries here come from immuneACCESS through TCRdb and include only in-frame sequences with V and J called. Some clones fail to appear in such tables; in the studies checked, an unresolved V gene covers under half of the shortfall, and the cause of the remainder is unknown. V and J calls and clone size are those listed in that table; D and trimming were worked out from the DNA. Present in this sample are some 180,000 clones, about four fifths of which were seen just once. About 3% of the sample belongs to the ten largest clones.

Sequenced sample: PBMCs. The sequence was obtained from a female donor in good health and CMV-seronegative. The V and J genes are TRBV7-6 and TRBJ2-5; TRBD1 is possibly the D segment (6 matching bases). The DNA sequence follows: TGTGCCAGCAGCTTAAGAGTGGGCAGGGGATCGTCCCAGTACTTC. This translates into CASSLRVGRGSSQYF. Reference TRBV7-6 and TRBJ2-5 proteins supply the regions before and after the CDR3; the full variable domain is: GAGVSQSPRYKVTKRGQDVALRCDPISGHVSLYWYRQALGQGPEFLTYFNYEAQQDKSGLPNDRFSAERPEGSISTLTIQRTEQRDSAMYRCASSLRVGRGSSQYFGPGTRLLVL.